This TCR beta chain is drawn from a study of T-cell memory formation after mild COVID-19. Study background: TCR clusters were mostly confined to one donor each.

The CDR3 spans 12 residues. The germline CDR1 and CDR2 sequences are DFQATT and SNEGSKA (reference sequence). Trimming removed 5 bases at V and 9 bases at J, with 16 bases between. TCRdb called the 5' RACE reads again in MiXCR, with one record for every CDR3 protein. Of approximately 440,000 distinct CDR3 sequences in the sample, 15% to 20% were seen once. As regards this clonotype: What it binds is unknown.

General study points: Among clones contracting day 15 to 85, CD4/CD8 was balanced, whereas later expanders leaned CD4+. Mostly located in CM and EM were contracting CD4+ clones, with contracting CD8+ clones located in EMRA. Certain responding clones were present in pre-infection memory, suggesting participation of cross-reactive memory.

The chain is built from TRBV20-1 and TRBJ1-2; D is undetermined. The sample comprised PBMCs or a T cell subset sorted from them (not recorded which). This clonotype originated in an adult woman who had mild COVID-19 (a few samples of this study predate the infection). Cell type and time point are not known. CDR3 region: CSALQGRKSYTF. CDR3 nucleotides: TGCAGTGCTCTCCAAGGGAGGAAGAGCTACACCTTC.